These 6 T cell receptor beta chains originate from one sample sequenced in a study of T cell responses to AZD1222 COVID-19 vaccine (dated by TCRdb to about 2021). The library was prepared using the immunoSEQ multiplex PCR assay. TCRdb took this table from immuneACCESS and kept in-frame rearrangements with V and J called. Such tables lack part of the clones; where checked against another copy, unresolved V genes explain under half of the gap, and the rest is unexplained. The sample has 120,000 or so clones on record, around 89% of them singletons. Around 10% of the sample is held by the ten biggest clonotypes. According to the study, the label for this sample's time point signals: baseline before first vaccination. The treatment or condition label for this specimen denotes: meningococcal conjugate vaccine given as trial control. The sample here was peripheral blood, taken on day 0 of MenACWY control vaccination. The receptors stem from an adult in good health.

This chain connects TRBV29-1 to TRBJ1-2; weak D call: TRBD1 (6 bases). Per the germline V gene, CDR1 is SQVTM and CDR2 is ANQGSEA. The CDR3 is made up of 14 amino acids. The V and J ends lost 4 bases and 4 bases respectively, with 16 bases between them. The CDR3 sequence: CSVALRQVTYGYTF. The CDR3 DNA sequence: TGCAGCGTTGCTCTTCGACAGGTAACCTATGGCTACACCTTC.

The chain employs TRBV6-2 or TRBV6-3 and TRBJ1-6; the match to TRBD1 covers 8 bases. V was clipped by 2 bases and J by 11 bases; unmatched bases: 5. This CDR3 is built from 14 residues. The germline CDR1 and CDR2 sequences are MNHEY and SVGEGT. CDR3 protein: CASSYPRGQAPLHF. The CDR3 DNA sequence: TGTGCCAGCAGTTACCCAAGGGGACAGGCACCCCTCCACTTT.

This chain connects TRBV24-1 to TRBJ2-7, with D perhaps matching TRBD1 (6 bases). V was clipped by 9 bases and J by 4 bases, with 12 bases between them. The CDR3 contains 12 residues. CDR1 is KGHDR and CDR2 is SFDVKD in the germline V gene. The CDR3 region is CATHRTAYEQYF. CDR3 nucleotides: TGTGCCACCCATCGGACAGCATACGAGCAGTACTTC.

The CDR3 loop is CASLRDTSGNTIYF. The CDR3, as DNA: TGTGCCAGCCTCAGGGACACTTCTGGAAACACCATATATTTT. The gene calls are TRBV7-9 and TRBJ1-3; possible D gene TRBD1, 6 bases. Germline V lookup: CDR1 SEHNR, CDR2 FQNEAQ (reference sequence). There are 14 residues in the CDR3. V lost 8 bases and J 1 base, leaving 12 bases between the germline ends.

The CDR3 DNA sequence: TGTGCCAGCAGTGAGGGGACTACCTACAATGAGCAGTTCTTC. It codes for CASSEGTTYNEQFF. The rearrangement links TRBV25-1 to TRBJ2-1; 7 bases are shared with TRBD2. Germline V lookup: CDR1 MGHDK, CDR2 SYGVNS. V shed 3 bases and J 2 bases; nucleotides not matched to a gene: 1. This CDR3 is 14 amino acids long.

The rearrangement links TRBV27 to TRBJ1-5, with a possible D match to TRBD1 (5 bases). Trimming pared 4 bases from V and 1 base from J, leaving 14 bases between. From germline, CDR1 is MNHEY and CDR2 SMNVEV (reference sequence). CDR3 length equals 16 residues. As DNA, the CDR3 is TGTGCCAGCAGTTCTACCGCAGGGTTGAGCAATCAGCCCCAGCATTTT. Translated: CASSSTAGLSNQPQHF.